This TCR beta chain appears in the sequencing data of a study of CD8 T cells in Susac syndrome. V lost 6 bases, J lost 2 bases, and 13 bases lay in between. Germline V gene sequence: CDR1 SQVTM, CDR2 ANQGSEA. This CDR3 spans 13 amino acids. RNA was extracted with the RNeasy kit, and a quantity of about 0.45 to 1 ug was reverse transcribed using random hexamers. MiXCR, run by TCRdb on the immunoSEQ multiplex PCR reads, gives a single entry per CDR3 protein. Among 180,000 or so distinct CDR3 sequences listed, about 93% were seen once. The chain is built from TRBV29-1 and TRBJ1-1; possible D gene TRBD1, 5 bases. What was sequenced was CD4+ T cells from PBMCs. The receptor was isolated from a human donor with Susac syndrome. CDR3 DNA: TGCAGCGTGAATGGGGCAGGCAACACTGAAGCTTTCTTT. Its translation: CSVNGAGNTEAFF.